A single sample is the source of the 22 T cell receptor beta chains below, sequenced in a study of breast tumors, draining lymph nodes, adjacent tissues. Breast cancer patients provided tissue from their axillary draining lymph nodes. TCRdb reprocessed the multiplex PCR reads with MiXCR, giving one entry per CDR3 protein. The sample contains some 230,000 distinct CDR3 sequences, about 34% of which appear only once. The material sequenced was axillary lymph node tissue. These TCRs come from a female donor with breast cancer. Some clones in this sample may be carry-over from other donors' samples.

The chain recombines TRBV7-2 with TRBJ1-4; 7 bases match TRBD1. V gave up 2 bases and J gave up 8 bases; unmatched junction bases: 8. Per the germline V gene, CDR1 is SGHTA and CDR2 is FQGNSA. This CDR3 is 15 amino acids long. The CDR3 sequence is CASSLRSDREEKLFF. As DNA, the CDR3 is TGTGCCAGCAGCTTACGGAGTGACAGGGAAGAAAAACTGTTTTTT.

Remarks on this clonotype: Given a much more abundant clone one base away, this may be a read error. The V and J genes are TRBV5-1 and TRBJ2-7, with 7 bases matching TRBD2. The V gene's germline CDR1 is SGHRS and CDR2 YFSETQ. The CDR3 is 13 amino acids. CDR3 region: CAGSWDYSYEQYF. CDR3 coding DNA: TGCGCCGGCAGCTGGGACTACTCCTACGAGCAGTACTTC.

In regard to this clonotype: Compared with germline, one end of the junction differs, possibly owing to a read error. The J gene is TRBJ1-4, the V gene TRBV20-1; maybe TRBD1 (6 bases). CDR3 length equals 15 residues. Germline-derived CDR1 and CDR2 are DFQATT and SNEGSKA (reference sequence). The CDR3 here is CSARSLGAGNEKLLF. The CDR3 coding sequence is TGCAGTGCTAGATCCTTGGGGGCGGGTAATGAAAAACTGCTTTTT.

For this clonotype: This sequence may be a read error, since a much larger clone differs from it by one base. The chain combines TRBV5-1 with TRBJ2-1; D is ambiguous. The CDR3 is 13 amino acids. Germline CDR1 SGHRS, CDR2 YFSETQ. The CDR3 spells CASSLTWSDDQFF. The CDR3 region has the DNA TGCGCCAGCAGCCTGACGTGGTCGGATGACCAGTTCTTC.

The chain links TRBV19 to TRBJ2-3; 9 nucleotides agree with TRBD2. CDR1 and CDR2 from the germline V gene are LNHDA and SQIVND (reference sequence). The CDR3 runs 17 residues. V lost 0 bases and J lost 4; bases outside the gene matches: 8. The DNA for the CDR3 is TGTGCCAGTAGTATAGATCTGCCGCGGGGGGGCCCAGATACGCAGTATTTT. Translated, it gives CASSIDLPRGGPDTQYF.

This clonotype appeared many times. CDR3 amino acids: CAISELGPNSYEQYF. CDR3 bases: TGTGCCATCAGCGAGCTGGGCCCTAACTCCTACGAGCAGTACTTC. This chain joins TRBV10-3 and TRBJ2-7; D is unresolved. Germline V gene data show CDR1 as ENHRY and CDR2 as SYGVKD. The CDR3 spans 15 residues. Trimming shortened V by 6 bases and J by 0 bases, and 15 bases separated the two germline ends.

This clonotype was detected many times. This rearrangement joins TRBV12-5 to TRBJ2-7; unclear D gene. CDR3 length: 10 residues. Germline CDR1 reads LGHNT; CDR2 reads FRNRAP. The ends were cut back, 2 bases at V and 7 bases at J, with 3 bases in the middle. CDR3 in amino acids: CASGLREQYF. The CDR3, as DNA: TGTGCTAGTGGTTTGAGAGAGCAGTACTTC.

Points on this clonotype: A read error is possible here, since a much larger clone lies one base away. The chain combines TRBV5-6 with TRBJ1-2; TRBD1 might be the D (6 bases). The CDR3 is 16 amino acids. Germline CDR1 reads SGHDT; CDR2 reads YYEEEE. V lost 2 bases and J 2 bases, leaving 16 bases between the germline ends. CDR3 DNA: TGTGCCAGCAGCTTTACGGGGGCGGCTGTGAACTATGGCTACACCTTC. Translating gives CASSFTGAAVNYGYTF.

The rearrangement links TRBV20-1 to TRBJ2-5, with 15 bases fitting TRBD2. The CDR3 sequence is 19 residues long. The V gene's germline CDR1 is DFQATT and CDR2 SNEGSKA (reference sequence). Trimming took 3 bases from V and 5 from J; bases not matched to a gene: 16. CDR3 loop: CSARFAGLAGGSGLETQYF. The DNA for the CDR3 is TGCAGTGCTAGGTTCGCCGGACTAGCGGGGGGGTCGGGATTGGAGACCCAGTACTTC.

As to this clonotype: This clone may be a read error of a much larger clone one base away. The chain has TRBV7-9 and TRBJ2-1; the D gene is possibly TRBD2 (5 bases). The CDR3 extends over 15 amino acids. Germline assignment: CDR1 SEHNR and CDR2 FQNEAQ (reference sequence). The CDR3 region is CASSPRGGKYNEQLF. For the CDR3, the DNA is TGTGCCAGCAGCCCCCGGGGTGGGAAGTACAATGAGCAGCTCTTC. The variable domain in full, completed from reference TRBV7-9 and TRBJ2-1, reads DTGVSQNPRHKITKRGQNVTFRCDPISEHNRLYWYRQTLGQGPEFLTYFQNEAQLEKSRLLSDRFSAERPKGSFSTLEIQRTEQGDSAMYLCASSPRGGKYNEQLFGPGTRLTVL.

A remark on this clonotype: A much larger clone lies one base from this, so it may be a read error. V usage is TRBV11-3 and J usage is TRBJ1-1; no reliable D call. Trimming left V 2 bases short and J 1 base short, with 2 bases between. This CDR3 region has 12 residues. CDR1 and CDR2 (germline): SGHNT, YENEEA. The CDR3 nucleotides read TGTGCCAGCAGCTTAACGAACACTGAAGCTTTCTTT. As protein: CASSLTNTEAFF.

The chain recombines TRBV14 with TRBJ2-5; 8 bases are shared with TRBD1. V gave up 0 bases and J gave up 10 bases; unmatched junction bases: 7. The CDR3 runs to 14 residues. In germline, CDR1 is SGHDN, CDR2 FVKESK. The CDR3 nucleotides read TGTGCCAGCAGCCAAGACGGACAGGGTCAGGTCCAGTACTTC. It yields the protein CASSQDGQGQVQYF.

The genes are TRBV10-3 and TRBJ1-5; D might be TRBD1 (6 bases). This CDR3 spans 16 amino acids. Trimming removed 3 bases from V and 0 bases from J, with 12 bases in between. Germline values: CDR1 ENHRY, CDR2 SYGVKD. The CDR3, as DNA: TGTGCCATCAGTGAAGGCAGGGGCTATAGCAATCAGCCCCAGCATTTT. Encoded protein: CAISEGRGYSNQPQHF.

This clonotype has ten or more counts. As DNA, the CDR3 is TGCGCCAGCAGCTTGACTAGCGGGGGCACAGATACGCAGTATTTT. Translating gives CASSLTSGGTDTQYF. The chain has TRBV5-1 and TRBJ2-3; TRBD2 aligns across 10 bases. Trimming cost V 1 base and J 1 base; bases outside gene matches: 0. CDR3 size: 15 residues. Germline loops: CDR1 SGHRS, CDR2 YFSETQ.

The V gene is TRBV4-1, the J gene TRBJ2-1; 11 bases are shared with TRBD2. Germline CDR1 is MGHRA and CDR2 is YSYEKL. The CDR3 sequence is 17 residues long. J was trimmed by 2 bases and V by 0 bases; bases with no gene match: 3. CDR3 nucleotides: TGCGCCAGCAGCCAAGATACTAGCGGGAGCGCCTACAATGAGCAGTTCTTC. Translated, it gives CASSQDTSGSAYNEQFF.

The V and J genes are TRBV29-1 and TRBJ2-1; 10 nucleotides agree with TRBD2. V lost 6 bases to trimming and J lost 8 bases; unmatched junction nucleotides: 7. Germline values: CDR1 SQVTM, CDR2 ANQGSEA. The length of the CDR3 is 13 residues. CDR3 sequence reads: CSVNSGRIDEQFF. DNA for the CDR3: TGCAGCGTGAATAGCGGGAGGATTGATGAGCAGTTCTTC.

This clonotype was seen ten or more times. The chain is built from TRBV24-1 and TRBJ2-1; 11 bases agree with TRBD2. CDR3 length: 15 amino acids. Trimming at V came to 5 bases and at J to 7 bases, leaving 6 bases not matched to a gene. From germline, CDR1 is KGHDR and CDR2 SFDVKD. The CDR3 nucleotides are TGTGCCACCAGTGGTTTAGCGGGAGGGCCTAATGAGCAGTTCTTC. As protein: CATSGLAGGPNEQFF.

This clonotype has more than one count but fewer than ten. One end of the junction varies from germline; a read error may be responsible. The chain has TRBV9 and TRBJ2-5; D is possibly TRBD1 (6 bases). Per germline, CDR1 SGDLS and CDR2 YYNGEE. This CDR3 contains 14 residues. DNA for the CDR3: TGTGCCAGCAGCCCTAGGACAGCCCAAGAGACCCAGTCCTTC. Protein product: CASSPRTAQETQSF.

The rearrangement joins TRBV28 to TRBJ2-7; no clear D. Germline V gene data show CDR1 as MDHEN and CDR2 as SYDVKM. V gave up 6 bases and J gave up 3 bases, with 18 bases separating them. This CDR3 comprises 15 residues. The CDR3 DNA reads TGTGCCAGCAGCCGCGCGGACCGGGTTTACTACGAGCAGTACTTC. Protein: CASSRADRVYYEQYF.

In the case of this clonotype: This may be a read error, as it is one base from a much larger clone. The CDR3 loop reads CASSLGTSGQETQHF. The CDR3 coding sequence is TGCGCCAGCAGCCTAGGTACTAGCGGACAAGAGACCCAGCACTTC. This rearrangement joins TRBV7-2 to TRBJ2-5; 8 nucleotides align to TRBD2. The CDR3 runs to 15 residues. The germline gives CDR1 SGHTA, CDR2 FQGNSA.

This clonotype was picked up many times. V usage is TRBV9 and J usage is TRBJ2-2; either TRBD1 or TRBD2 may fit D (7 bases each). Germline V gives CDR1 SGDLS, CDR2 YYNGEE. With 3 bases removed from V and 6 bases from J, the gap between germline ends came to 12 bases. This CDR3 contains 14 residues. The DNA for the CDR3 is TGTGCCAGCAGCGCGACAGGGAGGGCCGGGGAGCTGTTTTTT. Its protein product is CASSATGRAGELFF.

About this clonotype itself: Since a much larger clone is just one base distant, this may be a read error. The V and J genes are TRBV5-4 and TRBJ2-1, with 7 bases fitting TRBD2. Germline loops: CDR1 SGHNT, CDR2 YYREEE (reference sequence). The CDR3 extends over 17 amino acids. The ends lost 5 bases at V and 6 bases at J; junction bases unmatched: 17. CDR3 region: CASSPGTTGSRPNEQFF. The CDR3 coding sequence is TGTGCCAGCAGTCCCGGGACTACCGGTTCTCGTCCCAATGAGCAGTTCTTC.